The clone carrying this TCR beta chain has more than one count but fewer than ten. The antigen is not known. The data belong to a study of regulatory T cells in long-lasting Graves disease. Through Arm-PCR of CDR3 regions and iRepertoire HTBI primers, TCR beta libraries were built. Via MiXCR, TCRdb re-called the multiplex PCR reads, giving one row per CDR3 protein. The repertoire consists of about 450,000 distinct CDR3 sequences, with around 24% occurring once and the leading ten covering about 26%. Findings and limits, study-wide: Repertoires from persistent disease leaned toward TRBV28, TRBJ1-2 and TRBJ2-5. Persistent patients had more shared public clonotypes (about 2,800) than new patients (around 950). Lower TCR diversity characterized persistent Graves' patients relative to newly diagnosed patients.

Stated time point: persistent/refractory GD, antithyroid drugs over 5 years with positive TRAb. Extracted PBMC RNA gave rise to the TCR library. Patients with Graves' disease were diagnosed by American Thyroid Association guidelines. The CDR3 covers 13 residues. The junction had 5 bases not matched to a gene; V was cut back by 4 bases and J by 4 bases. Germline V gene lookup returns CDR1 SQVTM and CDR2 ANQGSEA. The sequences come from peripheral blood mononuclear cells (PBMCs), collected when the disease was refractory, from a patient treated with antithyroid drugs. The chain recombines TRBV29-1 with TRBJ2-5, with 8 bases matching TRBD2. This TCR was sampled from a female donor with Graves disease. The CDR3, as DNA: TGCAGCGTTGGGGTCAGCGGGAGAGAGACCCAGTACTTC. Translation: CSVGVSGRETQYF. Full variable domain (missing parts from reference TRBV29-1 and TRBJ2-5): SAVISQKPSRDICQRGTSLTIQCQVDSQVTMMFWYRQQPGQSLTLIATANQGSEATYESGFVIDKFPISRPNLTFSTLTVSNMSPEDSSIYLCSVGVSGRETQYFGPGTRLLVL.